The rows below give T cell receptor beta chains drawn from one sample of a study of cytomegalovirus exposure and HLA in healthy donors. Measured with immunoSEQ multiplex PCR; TCRdb has only the in-frame clones, and not every one. The table lists 200,000 to 300,000 clones, 70% to 90% of them singletons, with about 7.3% in the top ten. Sequencing was carried out using PBMCs. The receptors originated from a woman aged 55-69 years in good health and CMV-seropositive. The CDR3 runs from the conserved cysteine through the conserved F or W. The order of the fields is CDR3 length, J gene, D gene, clone size, V gene, CDR3 DNA, CDR3 protein. D genes are given only for firm matches. Only some rows state a clone size, as once, few, many or a class for expanded clones.

15 TRBJ2-1 TRBD2 . TRBV7-2 TGTGCCAGCACCGAAACTAGCGGGAGCTACAATGAGCAGTTCTTC CASTETSGSYNEQFF
15 TRBJ2-7 . few TRBV9 TGTGCCAGCAGCGTAGGTGAGGGATTTGGGTACGAGCAGTACTTC CASSVGEGFGYEQYF
16 TRBJ2-1 TRBD2 few TRBV5-1 TGCGCCAGCAGCTTGTCCTTTTCGACTAGCGGGAGGGAGCAGTTCTTC CASSLSFSTSGREQFF
13 TRBJ2-5 . . TRBV29-1 TGCAGCGTTGAAAAGGGGGTTGGAGAGACCCAGTACTTC CSVEKGVGETQYF
17 TRBJ1-1 . . TRBV18 TGTGCCAGCTCACCACCACGAAGCGGGACTCTGAACACTGAAGCTTTCTTT CASSPPRSGTLNTEAFF
17 TRBJ1-1 . . TRBV7-2 TGTGCCAGCAGCTTAGGGCGTCAGAGAGGGTCGGTCACTGAAGCTTTCTTT CASSLGRQRGSVTEAFF
15 TRBJ2-7 . . TRBV6-1 TGTGCCAGCAGGCAGGGACAAGTAAACTCCTACGAGCAGTACTTC CASRQGQVNSYEQYF
14 TRBJ1-5 . . TRBV28 TGTGCCAGGCCGAAGGGACAACTCAATCAGCCCCAGCATTTT CARPKGQLNQPQHF
15 TRBJ2-7 TRBD2 . TRBV6-1 TGTGCCAGCAGTGAATATGGGACTAGCTCCTACGAGCAGTACTTC CASSEYGTSSYEQYF
17 TRBJ1-3 . . TRBV5-6 TGTGCCAGCAGCCGTTCTCACAGGGACCACTCTGGAAACACCATATATTTT CASSRSHRDHSGNTIYF
16 TRBJ2-6 . few TRBV28 TGTGCCAGCAGTTGGAGGGTCTTCACTGGGGCCAACGTCCTGACTTTC CASSWRVFTGANVLTF
18 TRBJ2-1 TRBD1 once TRBV5-1 TGCGCCAGCAGCCCAACGACCGGGACAGCCCCCTACTACAATGAGCAGTTCTTC CASSPTTGTAPYYNEQFF
16 TRBJ1-2 TRBD1 once TRBV6-5 TGTGCCAGCAGTTCCCCTCCCCCCGGGACAGGGTCTGGCTACACCTTC CASSSPPPGTGSGYTF
11 TRBJ1-2 TRBD1 . TRBV2 TGTGCCACCCGGACAGGGGTTGGCTACACCTTC CATRTGVGYTF
15 TRBJ1-2 . . TRBV6-1 TGTGCCAGCAGTGCAGGAGGACAGTTCTTCTATGGCTACACCTTC CASSAGGQFFYGYTF
17 TRBJ2-7 TRBD2 once TRBV5-4 TGTGCCAGCAGCTTGGGGGGACCAGCGGGGGAATCCTACGAGCAGTACTTC CASSLGGPAGESYEQYF
14 TRBJ1-5 . . TRBV4-1 TGCGCCAGCAGCCAAGATAAGAGGGATCAGCCCCAGCATTTT CASSQDKRDQPQHF
14 TRBJ2-7 . once TRBV18 TGTGCCAGCTCATTTTACAGGCTAACCTACGAGCAGTACTTC CASSFYRLTYEQYF
12 TRBJ2-5 . . TRBV29-1 TGCAGCGTAAGGACTTCCAGGGAGACCCAGTACTTC CSVRTSRETQYF
13 TRBJ2-5 . . TRBV19 TGTGCCAGTAGTATAGCAGGGGCAGAGACCCAGTACTTC CASSIAGAETQYF
17 TRBJ2-1 . . TRBV28 TGTGCCAGCAGCTCCCCGCGAGTTGTTGGGGACAACAATGAGCAGTTCTTC CASSSPRVVGDNNEQFF
16 TRBJ2-1 TRBD2 . TRBV18 TGTGCCAGCTCCGGGACTAGCGGGAGGGCCGGGGTCGTGCAGTTCTTC CASSGTSGRAGVVQFF
14 TRBJ1-2 . . TRBV25-1 TGTGCCAGCAGTGAGGAGGGGTTCGGCTATGGCTACACCTTC CASSEEGFGYGYTF
12 TRBJ1-3 . . TRBV5-1 TGCGCCAGCAGCACAGACGGAAACACCATATATTTT CASSTDGNTIYF
13 TRBJ2-7 . . TRBV6-1 TGTGCCAGCACAACAGATTCCTCCTACGAGCAGTACTTC CASTTDSSYEQYF
13 TRBJ1-1 . few TRBV28 TGTGCCAGCAGTTTAGGGGGGTTTTTTGAAGCTTTCTTT CASSLGGFFEAFF
16 TRBJ2-5 TRBD2 . TRBV5-1 TGCGCCAGCAGGAGTGGGACTAGCGGGAGAAGGGAGACCCAGTACTTC CASRSGTSGRRETQYF